The 28 T cell receptor beta chains below were found in one sample sequenced in a study of control samples from healthy donors and cancer patients. The method was immunoSEQ multiplex PCR; TCRdb's version includes in-frame clones alone and lacks a portion of them. The sample has roughly 14,000 clones; approximately 77% are singletons. Sequences were obtained from formalin-fixed, paraffin-embedded tissue. These receptors were collected from a female donor with lung cancer.

The chain combines TRBV3-1 (or the pseudogene TRBV3-2) with TRBJ2-7; D is uncertain. Germline V gives CDR1 LGHDT, CDR2 YNNKEL (reference sequence). The CDR3 totals 13 residues. Trimming stripped 0 bases from V and 5 bases from J, with 8 bases between. The CDR3 bases are TGTGCCAGCAGCCAAGACGCAGGCCACGAGCAGTACTTC. The encoded protein is CASSQDAGHEQYF.

The chain recombines TRBV3-1 (or the pseudogene TRBV3-2) with TRBJ2-2, with D perhaps TRBD1 (6 bases). This CDR3 region has 14 residues. Trimming pared 6 bases from V and 2 bases from J, leaving 10 bases between. Looked up from germline, CDR1 is LGHDT and CDR2 is YNNKEL (reference sequence). CDR3: CASSKGVNTGELFF. CDR3 DNA: TGTGCCAGCAGTAAGGGGGTTAACACCGGGGAGCTGTTTTTT.

J is TRBJ2-3 and V is TRBV5-8; TRBD2 agrees at 9 bases. The CDR3 runs to 16 residues. Unmatched junction bases numbered 9, after V lost 4 bases and J lost 3 bases. Germline CDR1 and CDR2: SGHTS and YDEGEE. The CDR3 protein is CASSLAKTSGTDTQYF. In DNA form, the CDR3 reads TGTGCCAGCAGCCTCGCGAAGACTAGCGGAACAGATACGCAGTATTTT.

J is TRBJ2-5 and V is TRBV5-4; weak D call: TRBD2 (5 bases). Trimming shortened V by 4 bases and J by 5 bases, and 12 bases separated the two germline ends. The germline gives CDR1 SGHNT, CDR2 YYREEE (reference sequence). The CDR3 extends over 13 amino acids. The CDR3 DNA reads as TGTGCCAGCAGCCCTGGACTCCGGGAGACCCAGTACTTC. It specifies CASSPGLRETQYF.

This chain uses TRBV11-2 with TRBJ1-2; no firm D call. V gave up 2 bases and J gave up 3 bases, with 10 bases separating them. Germline V CDR1 and CDR2: SGHAT, FQNNGV. The CDR3 consists of 14 residues. Here the CDR3 reads CASSLRSIHYGYTF. The CDR3, as DNA: TGTGCCAGCAGCTTAAGGAGTATCCACTATGGCTACACCTTC.

This clone was detected a few times. The chain combines TRBV4-1 with TRBJ2-1; 8 bases are a match to TRBD2. Germline assignment: CDR1 MGHRA and CDR2 YSYEKL. After removal of 0 bases from V and 0 bases from J, the junction contained 4 bases not matched to a gene. The CDR3 covers 17 residues. The chain's CDR3 is CASSQDPGTSSYNEQFF. The DNA of the CDR3 is TGCGCCAGCAGCCAAGACCCCGGGACTAGCTCCTACAATGAGCAGTTCTTC.

J is TRBJ1-1 and V is TRBV7-8; D unresolved. This CDR3 region has 12 residues. Trimming left V 1 base short and J 6 bases short, with 6 bases between. Germline assignment: CDR1 SGHVS and CDR2 FQNEAQ. The CDR3 DNA follows: TGTGCCAGCAGCTTAGGCACGGCTGAAGCTTTCTTT. Amino acids: CASSLGTAEAFF.

V gene TRBV4-3 combines with J gene TRBJ2-5; D unresolved. V lost 0 bases and J 5 bases, leaving 7 bases between the germline ends. CDR1 is LGHNA and CDR2 is YSLEER in the germline V gene. The CDR3 spans 13 residues. CDR3 DNA: TGCGCCAGCAGCCAAGATCGTTGGGAGACCCAGTACTTC. As protein: CASSQDRWETQYF.

The chain joins TRBV7-9 to TRBJ1-6, with 10 positions matching TRBD1. CDR3 length: 18 amino acids. J was trimmed by 6 bases and V by 7 bases; bases with no gene match: 15. Germline V gene sequence: CDR1 SEHNR, CDR2 FQNEAQ (reference sequence). CDR3 region: CASTLGQGTLSGNSPLHF. For the CDR3, the DNA is TGTGCCAGCACCCTGGGACAGGGGACCCTTTCTGGTAATTCACCCCTCCACTTT.

The V and J genes are TRBV4-2 and TRBJ1-1; the match to TRBD1 covers 8 bases. The CDR3 totals 14 residues. Trimming cost V 4 bases and J 3 bases; bases outside gene matches: 4. The V gene's germline CDR1 is LGHNA and CDR2 YNFKEQ. The CDR3 reads CASSPTGADTEAFF. CDR3 coding DNA: TGTGCCAGCAGCCCGACAGGGGCGGACACTGAAGCTTTCTTT.

This clone was counted a single time. The rearrangement uses TRBV7-9 and TRBJ2-7; D uncertain. There are 11 residues in the CDR3. The germline gives CDR1 SEHNR, CDR2 FQNEAQ (reference sequence). The V gene lost 8 bases and the J gene lost 0 bases, with 5 bases spanning the gap. The CDR3: CASVGSYEQYF. The CDR3 DNA reads TGTGCCAGCGTAGGCTCCTACGAGCAGTACTTC.

The chain employs TRBV9 and TRBJ2-7; D is possibly TRBD2 (5 bases). CDR1 and CDR2 (germline): SGDLS, YYNGEE. Trimming cost V 4 bases and J 3 bases, with 11 bases left between them. This CDR3 region has 13 residues. The chain's CDR3 is CASSPRGFYEQYF. The CDR3 region has the DNA TGTGCCAGCAGCCCCCGGGGTTTCTACGAGCAGTACTTC.

The V gene is TRBV7-9, the J gene TRBJ1-4, with D possibly matching TRBD1 (5 bases). V lost 1 base and J 8 bases, leaving 14 bases between the germline ends. Germline CDR1 and CDR2: SEHNR and FQNEAQ (reference sequence). The CDR3 is made up of 15 amino acids. The CDR3 loop is CASSLGGPPEEKLFF. The CDR3 DNA sequence: TGTGCCAGCAGCTTAGGGGGACCTCCAGAGGAAAAACTGTTTTTT.

Comment on this clone: The identical CDR3 is also encoded by other nucleotide sequences in the sample. This rearrangement joins TRBV5-1 to TRBJ2-6; no firm D call. Germline lookup yields CDR1 SGHRS and CDR2 YFSETQ. The V and J ends lost 0 bases and 0 bases respectively, with 13 bases between them. The CDR3 consists of 18 residues. The CDR3 region is CASSLEGEGLSGANVLTF. The CDR3 nucleotides are TGCGCCAGCAGCTTGGAAGGTGAAGGCCTCTCTGGGGCCAACGTCCTGACTTTC.

This sequence joins TRBV27 and TRBJ1-2; D uncertain. Trimming shortened V by 8 bases and J by 4 bases, and 8 bases separated the two germline ends. The CDR3 has 11 residues. The V gene's germline CDR1 is MNHEY and CDR2 SMNVEV (reference sequence). CDR3 nucleotide sequence: TGTGCCAGCGGAGCACCCTATGGCTACACCTTC. It yields the protein CASGAPYGYTF.

In regard to this clone: The junction departs from the called germline gene at one end, perhaps through a read error. Other DNA sequences in the sample encode the same CDR3. The rearrangement joins TRBV11-2 to TRBJ2-5; the D gene is possibly TRBD1 (5 bases). The length of the CDR3 is 13 residues. Germline loops: CDR1 SGHAT, CDR2 FQNNGV. CDR3 DNA: TGTGCTAGCAGCCAGGACACGGGAGAGACCCAGTACTTC. Translation gives CASSQDTGETQYF. The full variable domain, in which reference TRBV11-2 and TRBJ2-5 provide the parts outside the CDR3, is EAGVAQSPRYKIIEKRQSVAFWCNPISGHATLYWYQQILGQGPKLLIQFQNNGVVDDSQLPKDRFSAERLKGVDSTLKIQPAKLEDSAVYLCASSQDTGETQYFGPGTRLLVL.

This clone has only one observation. This sequence joins TRBV18 and TRBJ1-4; a possible D gene is TRBD1 (6 bases). Trimming cost V 3 bases and J 0 bases, with 11 bases left between them. Looked up from germline, CDR1 is KGHSH and CDR2 is LQKENI. The CDR3 length is 16 residues. The DNA for the CDR3 is TGTGCCAGCTCACCCCCCCGACAGGCAACTAATGAAAAACTGTTTTTT. Its translation is CASSPPRQATNEKLFF. The variable domain in full, with the rest retrieved from reference TRBV18 and TRBJ1-4, is NAGVMQNPRHLVRRRGQEARLRCSPMKGHSHVYWYRQLPEEGLKFMVYLQKENIIDESGMPKERFSAEFPKEGPSILRIQQVVRGDSAAYFCASSPPRQATNEKLFFGSGTQLSVL.

This clone counts as medium-sized. Other nucleotide sequences from this sample produce the same CDR3. V gene TRBV7-9 combines with J gene TRBJ2-3, with TRBD2 identical over 7 bases. J gave up 2 bases and V 6 bases, and 5 bases lay outside the gene matches. The CDR3 runs to 14 residues. Per germline, CDR1 SEHNR and CDR2 FQNEAQ (reference sequence). The CDR3 nucleotides are TGTGCCAGCAGGAATCTAGCGGCCACAGATACGCAGTATTTT. Residues: CASRNLAATDTQYF.

This chain uses TRBV24-1 with TRBJ2-7, with no clear D. CDR1 and CDR2 from the germline V gene are KGHDR and SFDVKD. The CDR3 covers 11 residues. V lost 3 bases, J lost 4 bases, and 3 bases lay in between. The CDR3 DNA reads as TGTGCCACCAGTGATGGATACGAGCAGTACTTC. It yields the protein CATSDGYEQYF.

The chain carries TRBV18 and TRBJ2-7; 7 bases are a match to TRBD1. Per germline, CDR1 KGHSH and CDR2 LQKENI. Germline trimming cut 3 bases from V and 6 bases from J; bases unmatched to any gene: 17. This CDR3 is built from 17 residues. The CDR3 DNA reads TGTGCCAGCTCACCCCGGACCACGACAGGGTTGGATGGCGAGCAGTACTTC. Protein sequence: CASSPRTTTGLDGEQYF.

This clone has more than one count but fewer than ten. The rearrangement uses TRBV10-3 and TRBJ1-2; D is uncertain. Germline lookup yields CDR1 ENHRY and CDR2 SYGVKD. Trimming pared 0 bases from V and 0 bases from J, leaving 2 bases between. The CDR3 runs 13 residues. This CDR3 is CAISESSNYGYTF. The CDR3 nucleotides read TGTGCCATCAGTGAGTCTTCTAACTATGGCTACACCTTC.

A word on this clone: At one boundary the junction diverges from the germline segment, which might be a read error. The chain carries TRBV11-3 and TRBJ1-1; the D is unclear. The CDR3 has 15 amino acids. The V gene's germline CDR1 is SGHNT and CDR2 YENEEA. The CDR3 spells CTSSLDGGLNTEAFF. For the CDR3, the DNA is TGTACCAGCAGCTTAGATGGAGGGTTGAACACTGAAGCTTTCTTT.

The chain recombines TRBV6-5 with TRBJ2-3; D tentatively fits TRBD1 or TRBD2 (6 bases each). From germline, CDR1 is MNHEY and CDR2 SVGAGI. The CDR3 has 15 residues. With 2 bases removed from V and 0 bases from J, the gap between germline ends came to 9 bases. CDR3: CASSYKGGSTDTQYF. The DNA for the CDR3 is TGTGCCAGCAGTTACAAGGGGGGTAGCACAGATACGCAGTATTTT.

The chain uses TRBV4-2 and TRBJ2-7; no reliable D call. Germline CDR1 and CDR2: LGHNA and YNFKEQ. Deletions cut 1 base from V and 3 bases from J, with 10 bases between. This CDR3 contains 14 residues. In DNA, the CDR3 is TGTGCCAGCAGCCAAGTGGCTAGGGACTACGAGCAGTACTTC. It is translated as CASSQVARDYEQYF.

The V and J genes are TRBV14 and TRBJ2-7; D is possibly TRBD1 (6 bases). Germline V gene lookup returns CDR1 SGHDN and CDR2 FVKESK. Trimming cost V 4 bases and J 6 bases, with 13 bases left between them. CDR3 length: 13 residues. CDR3 residues: CASSLGHLAEQYF. DNA for the CDR3: TGTGCCAGCAGCCTGGGACATCTGGCCGAGCAGTACTTC.

The chain combines TRBV19 with TRBJ2-1, with 8 bases identical to TRBD2. The germline V gene has CDR1 LNHDA and CDR2 SQIVND (reference sequence). J was trimmed by 2 bases and V by 8 bases; bases with no gene match: 8. The CDR3 is made up of 15 amino acids. CDR3 residues: CASATTSGPYNEQFF. The CDR3 nucleotides read TGTGCCAGTGCAACTACTAGCGGACCCTACAATGAGCAGTTCTTC. Full variable domain (remainder filled in from reference TRBV19 and TRBJ2-1): DGGITQSPKYLFRKEGQNVTLSCEQNLNHDAMYWYRQDPGQGLRLIYYSQIVNDFQKGDIAEGYSVSREKKESFPLTVTSAQKNPTAFYLCASATTSGPYNEQFFGPGTRLTVL.

The chain has TRBV30 and TRBJ1-5; D remains unclear. The CDR3 is 13 amino acids. Trimming took off 0 bases at V and 3 bases at J, with 6 bases between the two ends. Germline CDR1 and CDR2: GTSNPN and SVGIG (reference sequence). The CDR3 nucleotides read TGTGCCTGGAGTGTACAGTACAATCAGCCCCAGCATTTT. Amino acids: CAWSVQYNQPQHF.

This clone was counted a few times. The chain combines TRBV18 with TRBJ1-1, with D uncertain. Germline V lookup: CDR1 KGHSH, CDR2 LQKENI. The length of the CDR3 is 16 residues. V was trimmed by 3 bases and J by 2 bases, leaving 16 bases between them. The CDR3 bases are TGTGCCAGCTCACCGGGTACAGACGGAGGAAACACTGAAGCTTTCTTT. Residues: CASSPGTDGGNTEAFF.